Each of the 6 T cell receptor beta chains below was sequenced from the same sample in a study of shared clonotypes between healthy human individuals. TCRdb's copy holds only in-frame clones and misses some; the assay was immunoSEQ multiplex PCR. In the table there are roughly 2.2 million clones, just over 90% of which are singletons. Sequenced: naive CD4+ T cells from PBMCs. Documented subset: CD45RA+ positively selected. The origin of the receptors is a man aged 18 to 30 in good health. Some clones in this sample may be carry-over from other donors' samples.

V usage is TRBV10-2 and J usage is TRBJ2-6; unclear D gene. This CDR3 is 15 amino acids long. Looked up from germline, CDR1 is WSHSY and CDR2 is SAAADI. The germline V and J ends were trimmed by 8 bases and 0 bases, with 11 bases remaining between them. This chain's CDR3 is CASSLGPSGANVLTF. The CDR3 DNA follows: TGCGCCAGCTCCCTGGGCCCCTCTGGGGCCAACGTCCTGACTTTC.

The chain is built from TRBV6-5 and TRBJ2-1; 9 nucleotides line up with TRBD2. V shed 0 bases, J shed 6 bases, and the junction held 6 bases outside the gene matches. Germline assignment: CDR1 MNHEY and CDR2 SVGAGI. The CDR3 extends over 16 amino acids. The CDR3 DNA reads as TGTGCCAGCAGTTACTCGTTTAGCGGGAGTGGCAATGAGCAGTTCTTC. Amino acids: CASSYSFSGSGNEQFF.

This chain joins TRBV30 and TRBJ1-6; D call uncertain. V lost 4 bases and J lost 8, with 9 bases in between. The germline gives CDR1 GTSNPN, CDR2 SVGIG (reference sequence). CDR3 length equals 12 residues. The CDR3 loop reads CAWTTSDSPLHF. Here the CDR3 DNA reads TGTGCCTGGACAACTAGCGATTCACCCCTCCACTTT.

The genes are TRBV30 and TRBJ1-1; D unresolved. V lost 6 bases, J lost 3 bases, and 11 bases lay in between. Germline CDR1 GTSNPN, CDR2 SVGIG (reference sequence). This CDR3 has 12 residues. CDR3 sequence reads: CACPRSYTEAFF. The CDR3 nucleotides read TGTGCCTGCCCTAGATCGTACACTGAAGCTTTCTTT. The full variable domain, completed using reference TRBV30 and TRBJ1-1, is SQTIHQWPATLVQPVGSPLSLECTVEGTSNPNLYWYRQAAGRGLQLLFYSVGIGQISSEVPQNLSASRPQDRQFILSSKKLLLSDSGFYLCACPRSYTEAFFGQGTRLTVV.

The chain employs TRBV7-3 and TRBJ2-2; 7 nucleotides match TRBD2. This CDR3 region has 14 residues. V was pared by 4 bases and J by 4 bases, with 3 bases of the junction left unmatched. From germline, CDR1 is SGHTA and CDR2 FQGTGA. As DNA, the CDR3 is TGTGCCAGCAGCTCCGGGGGGACCACCGGGGAGCTGTTTTTT. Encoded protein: CASSSGGTTGELFF. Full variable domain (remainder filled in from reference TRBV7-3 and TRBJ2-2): GAGVSQTPSNKVTEKGKYVELRCDPISGHTALYWYRQSLGQGPEFLIYFQGTGAADDSGLPNDRFFAVRPEGSVSTLKIQRTERGDSAVYLCASSSGGTTGELFFGEGSRLTVL.

The DNA for the CDR3 is TGCGCCAGCAGCTCTCTGCGGGGCCAGGCGGGCGAGCAGTACTTC. Its protein product is CASSSLRGQAGEQYF. V usage is TRBV5-1 and J usage is TRBJ2-7; maybe TRBD2 (6 bases). The CDR3 totals 15 residues. Trimming left V 3 bases short and J 6 bases short, with 19 bases between. Germline V lookup: CDR1 SGHRS, CDR2 YFSETQ.